The clone carrying this TCR beta chain was recorded at least ten times. Antigen: not known. This beta chain came through as a stray read in a library set up for alpha chains, and its size says little. Described time point: sample taken at primary tumor resection. Researchers sequenced whole RNA taken from tumor, nontumor lung or frozen PBMC without sorting. This entry is derived from a study of spatial heterogeneity in lung cancer. Whole-study context: Sequences of the beta chain were consistently detected in greater numbers than alpha-chain sequences. Points from the study as a whole: Counts of ubiquitous and regional expanded TCRs tracked ubiquitous and regional nonsynonymous mutations, respectively. One measure, the expanded intratumoral alpha and beta TCR count, tracked tumor mutation counts.

Using its own MiXCR run on the 5' RACE reads, TCRdb lists one record per CDR3 protein. Found here are 15,000 to 20,000 distinct CDR3 sequences, about 9.6% of them singletons; the top ten hold about a fifth. Germline V gene lookup returns CDR1 SGHTA and CDR2 FQGNSA. The ends were cut back, 5 bases at V and 5 bases at J, with 9 bases in the middle. This CDR3 has 12 amino acids. Sample: lung tumor tissue, taken at surgery. This sequence was found in a female donor with early-stage non-small cell lung cancer. The genes are TRBV7-2 and TRBJ2-5; D ambiguous. CDR3 residues: CASSPRMETQYF. The DNA for the CDR3 is TGTGCCAGCAGCCCCAGAATGGAGACCCAGTACTTC.